This T cell receptor beta chain was identified during a study of blood T cell repertoires in COVID-19. The overall study: Acute-phase and convalescent COVID-19 samples originated in the United States, Italy and Spain. T cells, B-cell-depleted T cells, or PBMCs provided the cDNA or gDNA that served as material.

Authors' analysis steps: Cell counts per sample came from amplifying reference gene primers. Some clones are missing from TCRdb's copy, which holds only in-frame ones; the method was immunoSEQ multiplex PCR. D and trimming come from the DNA, and the V and J calls and clone size come from that table. This sample has 150,000 to 170,000 clones, with roughly 80% found just once. This CDR3 comprises 14 residues. With V trimmed by 4 bases and J by 5 bases, 5 bases remained unmatched. Per the germline V gene, CDR1 is KGHSH and CDR2 is LQKENI. The sample taken for sequencing was peripheral blood. The genes are TRBV18 and TRBJ1-5; 7 nucleotides match TRBD1. This sequence originates from a woman older than 75 with acute or convalescent COVID-19. In DNA, the CDR3 is TGTGCCAGCTCACGACAGGGCCCAGATCAGCCCCAGCATTTT. It translates to CASSRQGPDQPQHF.